This record covers a single T cell receptor beta chain. No antigen is known for it. The data stem from a study of T-cell memory formation after mild COVID-19. General observations from the study: Contracting clones, day 15 to 85, had balanced CD4/CD8, and later expanders favored CD4+. Second-wave clones peaking on day 37 lacked confirmed SARS-CoV-2 specificity.

CDR1 and CDR2 from the germline V gene are LGHNA and YSLEER. Trimming pared 1 base from V and 0 bases from J, leaving 10 bases between. The CDR3 runs 15 residues. TCRdb ran MiXCR on the 5' RACE reads and lists one entry per CDR3 protein. The data contain about 400,000 distinct CDR3 sequences, 18% of them singletons. This chain connects TRBV4-3 to TRBJ2-7, with D unresolved. The TCR comes from a young man who had mild COVID-19 (a few samples of this study predate the infection). Cell type and time point are not known. Sequencing was done on a sample of PBMCs or a T cell subset sorted from them (not recorded which). The CDR3 sequence: CASSQVADFSYEQYV. Here the CDR3 DNA reads TGCGCCAGCAGCCAAGTTGCGGATTTCTCCTACGAGCAGTACGTC.